This T cell receptor (beta chain) was identified in a study of blood T cells in healthy people across ages. Study conclusions and caveats: What prevented conclusive comparison of naive and antigen-experienced cells was that PBMCs were unsorted. Relative to aged donors, long-lived donors carried more naive CD4+ cells and displayed higher diversity. The percentage of naive T cells correlated strongly with TCR beta diversity.

Per germline, CDR1 SGHTA and CDR2 FQGNSA. The V gene lost 1 base and the J gene lost 7 bases, with 7 bases spanning the gap. The CDR3 spans 12 residues. Worth noting for this clonotype: Its antigen is undetermined.

Then a second PCR, running about 6 to 12 cycles, was carried out with a sample-barcoded 5' primer and a J-beta primer mix. Every cDNA molecule bore a tag from a template-switch adaptor containing 12 random nucleotides. TCRdb re-derived calls from the 5' RACE reads in MiXCR, one entry per CDR3 protein. The data contain approximately 490,000 distinct CDR3 sequences, about 25% of them seen just once; the ten biggest clones take up around 10%. This same sample was also taken into another study, of T cells of mothers and their children.

V is TRBV7-2 and J is TRBJ2-5, with D uncertain. Sequencing was performed on blood. The receptor comes from a boy younger than 18 in good health. Written as DNA, the CDR3 is TGTGCCAGCAGCTTAGGCCCCCGGACCCAGTACTTC. Its protein product is CASSLGPRTQYF.